These 28 T cell receptor beta chains were sequenced from one sample in a study of blood T cell repertoires in COVID-19. The data were produced by immunoSEQ multiplex PCR, yet TCRdb's version contains in-frame clones alone and is incomplete. Of around 100,000 clones detected, roughly nine tenths appear once; the ten largest clones hold around a sixth. The source material was peripheral blood. These receptor sequences come from a man in his forties or fifties with acute or convalescent COVID-19.

The chain joins TRBV4-1 to TRBJ1-1; unclear D gene. Germline-derived CDR1 and CDR2 are MGHRA and YSYEKL. V was shortened by 6 bases and J by 0 bases, with 8 bases between the two germline ends. The CDR3 is 13 amino acids. In DNA, the CDR3 is TGCGCCAGCAGTCCTCTTATGAACACTGAAGCTTTCTTT. Amino acids: CASSPLMNTEAFF.

J is TRBJ2-1 and V is TRBV7-3; 8 bases map to TRBD1. There are 14 residues in the CDR3. Germline V CDR1 and CDR2: SGHTA, FQGTGA. V trimming: 5 bases; J trimming: 5 bases; junction bases outside the gene matches: 5. CDR3 region: CASSPGQGDNEQFF. The CDR3 coding sequence is TGTGCCAGCAGCCCCGGACAGGGAGACAATGAGCAGTTCTTC.

V usage is TRBV19 and J usage is TRBJ2-2; 8 positions agree with TRBD1. The CDR3 has 14 residues. Germline CDR1 and CDR2: LNHDA and SQIVND (reference sequence). The V segment lost 6 bases and the J segment 5 bases; nucleotides outside the gene matches: 5. The CDR3: CASRPGQATGELFF. The CDR3 region has the DNA TGTGCCAGTAGACCGGGACAGGCGACCGGGGAGCTGTTTTTT. Complete variable domain (other parts from reference TRBV19 and TRBJ2-2): DGGITQSPKYLFRKEGQNVTLSCEQNLNHDAMYWYRQDPGQGLRLIYYSQIVNDFQKGDIAEGYSVSREKKESFPLTVTSAQKNPTAFYLCASRPGQATGELFFGEGSRLTVL.

This clone was seen a few times. The chain joins TRBV5-1 to TRBJ2-7, with TRBD1 matching over 10 bases. With V trimmed by 0 bases and J by 7 bases, 4 bases remained unmatched. Germline CDR1 SGHRS, CDR2 YFSETQ. This CDR3 spans 14 amino acids. The DNA for the CDR3 is TGCGCCAGCAGCTTGGGACAGGGGGCGAGGGAGCAGTACTTC. It translates to CASSLGQGAREQYF.

The chain links TRBV19 to TRBJ1-3; 9 positions agree with TRBD1. Germline V gene data show CDR1 as LNHDA and CDR2 as SQIVND (reference sequence). The CDR3 spans 15 residues. Germline trimming cut 9 bases from V and 0 bases from J; bases unmatched to any gene: 6. The CDR3 nucleotides are TGTGCCAGCCTTAAGACAGGGGGCTCTGGAAACACCATATATTTT. The encoded protein is CASLKTGGSGNTIYF.

V is TRBV9 and J is TRBJ1-1, with a possible D match to TRBD1 (6 bases). The CDR3 runs 16 residues. Germline assignment: CDR1 SGDLS and CDR2 YYNGEE. V lost 4 bases and J 3 bases, leaving 19 bases between the germline ends. This chain's CDR3 is CASSPLLGAFYTEAFF. CDR3 DNA: TGTGCCAGCAGCCCCCTTCTGGGGGCCTTCTACACTGAAGCTTTCTTT.

The chain couples TRBV12-5 to TRBJ1-2, with TRBD1 matching 7 bases. The ends lost 5 bases at V and 10 bases at J; junction bases unmatched: 16. CDR3 length: 15 residues. Germline V gene lookup returns CDR1 LGHNT and CDR2 FRNRAP. The CDR3 sequence is CASGNPGGWHSDYTF. The CDR3 DNA is TGTGCTAGTGGTAACCCAGGGGGTTGGCACTCGGACTACACCTTC.

This sequence joins TRBV5-6 and TRBJ2-2; 9 bases fit TRBD2. This CDR3 contains 16 residues. Germline values: CDR1 SGHDT, CDR2 YYEEEE. V gave up 0 bases and J gave up 6 bases; unmatched junction bases: 6. Here the CDR3 DNA reads TGTGCCAGCAGCTTGGCGTTGGCGGGGGGGCCCGGGGAGCTGTTTTTT. Translation gives CASSLALAGGPGELFF.

This CDR3 is CAISGSLENEQFF. DNA for the CDR3: TGTGCCATCAGTGGCTCGTTGGAGAATGAGCAGTTCTTC. The chain is built from TRBV10-3 and TRBJ2-1; D not resolved. V lost 4 bases, J lost 7 bases, and 11 bases lay in between. The CDR3 runs 13 residues. The germline gives CDR1 ENHRY, CDR2 SYGVKD.

The chain uses TRBV19 and TRBJ1-3; TRBD1 is a possible D gene (5 bases). The V and J ends lost 4 bases and 2 bases respectively, with 18 bases between them. The CDR3 is 17 residues long. The germline V gene has CDR1 LNHDA and CDR2 SQIVND (reference sequence). The CDR3 here is CASSKDLIRVTGNTIYF. The CDR3 DNA is TGTGCCAGTAGTAAGGATTTGATCAGGGTCACTGGAAACACCATATATTTT.

The CDR3 sequence is CASSDYGTPNSPLHF. CDR3 DNA sequence: TGCGCCAGCAGTGACTATGGGACACCGAATTCACCCCTCCACTTT. The V call is TRBV10-1, the J call TRBJ1-6; maybe TRBD1 (6 bases). Trimming stripped 3 bases from V and 7 bases from J, with 13 bases between. The germline V gene has CDR1 WNHNN and CDR2 SYGVQD (reference sequence). The CDR3 is made up of 15 amino acids.

The CDR3 DNA reads TGTGCCAGCAGCTTAACCTCCCCCGAAATGCGGCCCTATGGCTACACCTTC. This codes for CASSLTSPEMRPYGYTF. The V gene is TRBV7-7, the J gene TRBJ1-2; no firm D call. Per germline, CDR1 SSHAT and CDR2 FNYEAQ (reference sequence). The CDR3 spans 17 residues. V lost 2 bases and J 4 bases, leaving 20 bases between the germline ends. The entire variable domain, with the rest obtained from reference TRBV7-7 and TRBJ1-2, is as follows: GAGVSQSPRYKVTKRGQDVTLRCDPISSHATLYWYQQALGQGPEFLTYFNYEAQPDKSGLPSDRFSAERPEGSISTLTIQRTEQRDSAMYRCASSLTSPEMRPYGYTFGSGTRLTVV.

The chain joins TRBV4-1 to TRBJ1-5, with 10 bases that match TRBD1. J gave up 5 bases and V 3 bases, and 10 bases lay outside the gene matches. The CDR3 spans 17 residues. Germline V gives CDR1 MGHRA, CDR2 YSYEKL. In DNA, the CDR3 is TGCGCCAGCAGCCAGTCCCGGGACAGGGGACGGCATCAGCCCCAGCATTTT. It translates to CASSQSRDRGRHQPQHF.

This rearrangement joins TRBV4-1 to TRBJ1-1; no clear D. CDR1 is MGHRA and CDR2 is YSYEKL in the germline V gene. Trimming took 1 base from V and 1 from J, leaving 13 bases between them. CDR3 length: 16 residues. CDR3: CASSQVKTRTNTEAFF. The DNA of the CDR3 is TGCGCCAGCAGCCAAGTCAAGACACGAACGAACACTGAAGCTTTCTTT.

V is TRBV27 and J is TRBJ1-2; 9 bases line up with TRBD1. V shed 5 bases and J 4 bases; nucleotides not matched to a gene: 8. Per the germline V gene, CDR1 is MNHEY and CDR2 is SMNVEV (reference sequence). This CDR3 contains 15 residues. In nucleotides, the CDR3 is TGTGCCAGCAGTCCAAAAACAGGGGGCGTCTATGGCTACACCTTC. Its translation: CASSPKTGGVYGYTF.

This clone was picked up a small number of times. The rearrangement joins TRBV4-2 to TRBJ1-5, with D tentatively TRBD1 (6 bases). Germline values: CDR1 LGHNA, CDR2 YNFKEQ. Trimming shortened V by 3 bases and J by 7 bases, and 13 bases separated the two germline ends. This CDR3 spans 14 amino acids. The CDR3 is CASSQGTGQQPQHF. In DNA, the CDR3 is TGTGCCAGCAGCCAGGGAACAGGGCAGCAGCCCCAGCATTTT.

DNA for the CDR3: TGTGCCAGCAGCCAGACTAGCGGAAAAAACATTCAGTACTTC. Translating gives CASSQTSGKNIQYF. The V gene is TRBV3-1 (or the pseudogene TRBV3-2), the J gene TRBJ2-4; 9 positions match TRBD2. The V gene end was trimmed by 3 bases and the J gene end by 4 bases; junction bases not matched to a gene: 1. CDR1 LGHDT and CDR2 YNNKEL come from the germline V gene (reference sequence). The CDR3 totals 14 residues.

This clone showed up just once. This chain uses TRBV3-1 (or the pseudogene TRBV3-2) with TRBJ1-6; no reliable D call. Trimming shortened V by 4 bases and J by 12 bases, and 28 bases separated the two germline ends. This CDR3 is built from 18 residues. Germline loops: CDR1 LGHDT, CDR2 YNNKEL (reference sequence). For the CDR3, the DNA is TGTGCCAGCAGCCCCCGACGGCGGCCGGGAGAAATTCTGTTACCCCTCCACTTT. Translation: CASSPRRRPGEILLPLHF.

This clone was seen only a few times. The chain uses TRBV5-1 and TRBJ2-1, with a weak D call TRBD2 (6 bases). V lost 0 bases, J lost 10 bases, and 20 bases lay in between. Germline V gene data show CDR1 as SGHRS and CDR2 as YFSETQ. The CDR3 spans 16 residues. The chain's CDR3 is CASSLDVSGLMNEQFF. The CDR3 bases are TGCGCCAGCAGCTTGGATGTGAGCGGACTAATGAACGAGCAGTTCTTC.

As concerns this clone: Other DNA sequences in this specimen translate into the identical CDR3. The V call is TRBV15, the J call TRBJ2-2; 7 positions agree with TRBD1. The CDR3 runs to 15 residues. Per the germline V gene, CDR1 is LNHNV and CDR2 is YYDKDF (reference sequence). V gave up 3 bases and J gave up 2 bases; unmatched junction bases: 3. In DNA form, the CDR3 reads TGTGCCACCAGCAGGGACAGGACCAACACCGGGGAGCTGTTTTTT. This translates into CATSRDRTNTGELFF.

The chain has TRBV4-1 and TRBJ1-2, with 7 bases aligning to TRBD1. The CDR3 is made up of 17 amino acids. The V gene end was trimmed by 2 bases and the J gene end by 2 bases; junction bases not matched to a gene: 11. Germline V gene data show CDR1 as MGHRA and CDR2 as YSYEKL. CDR3 DNA: TGCGCCAGCAGCCAAAGATGGGGACAGCCTCAAAACTATGGCTACACCTTC. Its protein is CASSQRWGQPQNYGYTF.

The chain joins TRBV5-5 to TRBJ2-1; 10 bases line up with TRBD1. With 9 bases clipped from V and 4 bases from J, the junction kept 4 bases outside the gene matches. This CDR3 contains 13 residues. CDR1 and CDR2 from the germline V gene are SGHKS and YYEKEE (reference sequence). The CDR3 is CATGTGVYNEQFF. DNA for the CDR3: TGTGCCACCGGGACAGGGGTTTACAATGAGCAGTTCTTC.

The chain has TRBV25-1 and TRBJ2-7, with TRBD2 matching 11 bases. V dropped 2 bases and J dropped 5; count of bases not matched to a gene: 5. This CDR3 is built from 15 residues. Germline CDR1 MGHDK, CDR2 SYGVNS. CDR3 amino acids: CASSEIAGGLNEQYF. For the CDR3, the DNA is TGTGCCAGCAGTGAAATAGCGGGGGGGCTCAACGAGCAGTACTTC.

The rearrangement joins TRBV5-1 to TRBJ2-5; D is possibly TRBD1 (6 bases). V lost 1 base and J 5 bases, leaving 18 bases between the germline ends. The CDR3 covers 16 residues. Germline-derived CDR1 and CDR2 are SGHRS and YFSETQ. CDR3 in amino acids: CASSLMAGVFRETQYF. Here the CDR3 DNA reads TGCGCCAGCAGCTTGATGGCAGGGGTGTTTCGGGAGACCCAGTACTTC.

The chain joins TRBV3-1 (or the pseudogene TRBV3-2) to TRBJ1-6; tentatively, D is TRBD1 (6 bases). CDR1 is LGHDT, CDR2 YNNKEL, per germline (reference sequence). The CDR3 is 15 amino acids. Trimming shortened V by 0 bases and J by 8 bases, and 11 bases separated the two germline ends. CDR3 DNA sequence: TGTGCCAGCAGCCAAGAACCAGGGGCGGATTCACCCCTCCACTTT. Its translation: CASSQEPGADSPLHF.

The chain employs TRBV7-9 and TRBJ1-1, with 7 positions matching TRBD1. From germline, CDR1 is SEHNR and CDR2 FQNEAQ (reference sequence). J was trimmed by 5 bases and V by 11 bases; bases with no gene match: 11. CDR3 length equals 13 residues. CDR3 sequence reads: CASVGQTNTEAFF. CDR3 in DNA: TGTGCCTCAGTGGGACAGACGAATACTGAAGCTTTCTTT. Drawing the rest from reference TRBV7-9 and TRBJ1-1, the complete variable domain is DTGVSQNPRHKITKRGQNVTFRCDPISEHNRLYWYRQTLGQGPEFLTYFQNEAQLEKSRLLSDRFSAERPKGSFSTLEIQRTEQGDSAMYLCASVGQTNTEAFFGQGTRLTVV.

The gene calls are TRBV10-3 and TRBJ1-1; D is possibly TRBD1 (5 bases). CDR1 and CDR2 (germline): ENHRY, SYGVKD. The CDR3 length is 12 residues. V was cut by 3 bases and J by 8 bases, with 10 bases left in between. CDR3 amino acids: CAISEVGEEAFF. As DNA, the CDR3 is TGTGCCATCAGTGAAGTAGGGGAAGAAGCTTTCTTT.

By its share, this clone is medium-sized. V and J are TRBV27 and TRBJ1-2; no firm D call. CDR1 MNHEY and CDR2 SMNVEV come from the germline V gene (reference sequence). This CDR3 comprises 14 residues. Trimming pared 10 bases from V and 8 bases from J, leaving 23 bases between. The CDR3 spells CATLNNPRGSGYTF. The CDR3 nucleotides read TGTGCCACCTTGAACAACCCCCGGGGTAGCGGCTACACCTTC.